Listed here are 9 T cell receptor beta chains from one sample, sequenced in a study of long-term antiretroviral therapy in people with HIV. A v3.0 immunoSEQ assay was performed at survey level. Here immunoSEQ multiplex PCR was the method, and the copy in TCRdb shows in-frame clones only, minus some. The data contain 24,000 or so clones, around three quarters of them seen just once; the ten biggest clones take up about 9.1%. This sample comprised unsorted PBMCs, obtained 1.2 years after starting antiretroviral therapy. These receptors were collected from a woman between 35 and 50 years old with HIV.

The chain carries TRBV19 and TRBJ1-2; D is unresolved. The germline V gene has CDR1 LNHDA and CDR2 SQIVND (reference sequence). V was cut by 1 base and J by 7 bases, with 10 bases left in between. This CDR3 has 13 residues. CDR3 nucleotides: TGTGCCAGTAGTATAGGGCTAGGGTCTGGCTACACCTTC. It specifies CASSIGLGSGYTF.

This chain connects TRBV14 to TRBJ2-1; D might be TRBD2 (5 bases). Trimming removed 4 bases at V and 0 bases at J, with 7 bases between. CDR3 length: 14 amino acids. The germline CDR1 and CDR2 sequences are SGHDN and FVKESK. CDR3 sequence: CASSLLVSYNEQFF. The DNA of the CDR3 is TGTGCCAGCAGCCTACTAGTCTCCTACAATGAGCAGTTCTTC.

The V and J genes are TRBV19 and TRBJ2-1; D remains unclear. Trimming shortened V by 1 base and J by 8 bases, and 9 bases separated the two germline ends. Germline V CDR1 and CDR2: LNHDA, SQIVND (reference sequence). The CDR3 has 13 amino acids. The CDR3 region is CASSIVSGHEQFF. Written as DNA, the CDR3 is TGTGCCAGTAGTATAGTTTCAGGTCATGAGCAGTTCTTC. Together with reference TRBV19 and TRBJ2-1, the CDR3 gives the full variable domain: DGGITQSPKYLFRKEGQNVTLSCEQNLNHDAMYWYRQDPGQGLRLIYYSQIVNDFQKGDIAEGYSVSREKKESFPLTVTSAQKNPTAFYLCASSIVSGHEQFFGPGTRLTVL.

This CDR3 reads CASSPTGGNEQFF. Here the CDR3 DNA reads TGTGCCAGCAGCCCGACAGGGGGCAATGAGCAGTTCTTC. This chain links TRBV6-5 with TRBJ2-1, with 9 bases fitting TRBD1. V lost 6 bases, J lost 6 bases, and 3 bases stayed unmatched. This CDR3 contains 13 residues. Per the germline V gene, CDR1 is MNHEY and CDR2 is SVGAGI.

In its sample, this clone was seen once. The V call is TRBV10-2, the J call TRBJ1-5; possible D gene TRBD1, 6 bases. The CDR3 is 14 amino acids. The V end was cut by 8 bases, the J end by 1 base, with 12 bases between. The V gene's germline CDR1 is WSHSY and CDR2 SAAADI. The CDR3 here is CASSPTGSNQPQHF. The CDR3 region has the DNA TGCGCCAGCTCCCCGACAGGAAGCAATCAGCCCCAGCATTTT.

The J gene is TRBJ2-3, the V gene TRBV19; no clear D gene. Germline loops: CDR1 LNHDA, CDR2 SQIVND (reference sequence). CDR3 length: 17 residues. V shed 3 bases and J shed 2 bases, with 18 bases lying between them. The CDR3 nucleotides are TGTGCCAGTAGTATCGGTACAACAACTTTTTTCACAGATACGCAGTATTTT. Its protein is CASSIGTTTFFTDTQYF.

A few counts support this clone. The chain has TRBV7-2 and TRBJ1-1; tentative D call: TRBD1 (6 bases). The germline V and J ends were trimmed by 0 bases and 3 bases, with 8 bases remaining between them. CDR1 is SGHTA and CDR2 is FQGNSA in the germline V gene. The CDR3 consists of 14 residues. The CDR3 coding sequence is TGTGCCAGCAGCTTAGCGGGGGCTCACACTGAAGCTTTCTTT. Translating gives CASSLAGAHTEAFF.

The chain combines TRBV7-2 with TRBJ2-1; TRBD2 matches at 11 bases. The ends lost 1 base at V and 13 bases at J; junction bases unmatched: 6. Germline V gene lookup returns CDR1 SGHTA and CDR2 FQGNSA. This CDR3 has 14 residues. DNA of the CDR3: TGTGCCAGCAGCTTAGAGACTAGCGGGGTCGGACAGTTCTTC. Translating gives CASSLETSGVGQFF. Full variable domain (outside the CDR3, taken from reference TRBV7-2 and TRBJ2-1): GAGVSQSPSNKVTEKGKDVELRCDPISGHTALYWYRQSLGQGLEFLIYFQGNSAPDKSGLPSDRFSAERTGGSVSTLTIQRTQQEDSAVYLCASSLETSGVGQFFGPGTRLTVL.

The rearrangement joins TRBV5-4 to TRBJ2-1, with unresolved D. Germline lookup yields CDR1 SGHNT and CDR2 YYREEE (reference sequence). V was trimmed by 4 bases and J by 7 bases, leaving 9 bases between them. This CDR3 contains 12 residues. The CDR3 sequence: CASSGVGNEQFF. CDR3 in DNA: TGTGCCAGCAGCGGGGTGGGTAATGAGCAGTTCTTC.